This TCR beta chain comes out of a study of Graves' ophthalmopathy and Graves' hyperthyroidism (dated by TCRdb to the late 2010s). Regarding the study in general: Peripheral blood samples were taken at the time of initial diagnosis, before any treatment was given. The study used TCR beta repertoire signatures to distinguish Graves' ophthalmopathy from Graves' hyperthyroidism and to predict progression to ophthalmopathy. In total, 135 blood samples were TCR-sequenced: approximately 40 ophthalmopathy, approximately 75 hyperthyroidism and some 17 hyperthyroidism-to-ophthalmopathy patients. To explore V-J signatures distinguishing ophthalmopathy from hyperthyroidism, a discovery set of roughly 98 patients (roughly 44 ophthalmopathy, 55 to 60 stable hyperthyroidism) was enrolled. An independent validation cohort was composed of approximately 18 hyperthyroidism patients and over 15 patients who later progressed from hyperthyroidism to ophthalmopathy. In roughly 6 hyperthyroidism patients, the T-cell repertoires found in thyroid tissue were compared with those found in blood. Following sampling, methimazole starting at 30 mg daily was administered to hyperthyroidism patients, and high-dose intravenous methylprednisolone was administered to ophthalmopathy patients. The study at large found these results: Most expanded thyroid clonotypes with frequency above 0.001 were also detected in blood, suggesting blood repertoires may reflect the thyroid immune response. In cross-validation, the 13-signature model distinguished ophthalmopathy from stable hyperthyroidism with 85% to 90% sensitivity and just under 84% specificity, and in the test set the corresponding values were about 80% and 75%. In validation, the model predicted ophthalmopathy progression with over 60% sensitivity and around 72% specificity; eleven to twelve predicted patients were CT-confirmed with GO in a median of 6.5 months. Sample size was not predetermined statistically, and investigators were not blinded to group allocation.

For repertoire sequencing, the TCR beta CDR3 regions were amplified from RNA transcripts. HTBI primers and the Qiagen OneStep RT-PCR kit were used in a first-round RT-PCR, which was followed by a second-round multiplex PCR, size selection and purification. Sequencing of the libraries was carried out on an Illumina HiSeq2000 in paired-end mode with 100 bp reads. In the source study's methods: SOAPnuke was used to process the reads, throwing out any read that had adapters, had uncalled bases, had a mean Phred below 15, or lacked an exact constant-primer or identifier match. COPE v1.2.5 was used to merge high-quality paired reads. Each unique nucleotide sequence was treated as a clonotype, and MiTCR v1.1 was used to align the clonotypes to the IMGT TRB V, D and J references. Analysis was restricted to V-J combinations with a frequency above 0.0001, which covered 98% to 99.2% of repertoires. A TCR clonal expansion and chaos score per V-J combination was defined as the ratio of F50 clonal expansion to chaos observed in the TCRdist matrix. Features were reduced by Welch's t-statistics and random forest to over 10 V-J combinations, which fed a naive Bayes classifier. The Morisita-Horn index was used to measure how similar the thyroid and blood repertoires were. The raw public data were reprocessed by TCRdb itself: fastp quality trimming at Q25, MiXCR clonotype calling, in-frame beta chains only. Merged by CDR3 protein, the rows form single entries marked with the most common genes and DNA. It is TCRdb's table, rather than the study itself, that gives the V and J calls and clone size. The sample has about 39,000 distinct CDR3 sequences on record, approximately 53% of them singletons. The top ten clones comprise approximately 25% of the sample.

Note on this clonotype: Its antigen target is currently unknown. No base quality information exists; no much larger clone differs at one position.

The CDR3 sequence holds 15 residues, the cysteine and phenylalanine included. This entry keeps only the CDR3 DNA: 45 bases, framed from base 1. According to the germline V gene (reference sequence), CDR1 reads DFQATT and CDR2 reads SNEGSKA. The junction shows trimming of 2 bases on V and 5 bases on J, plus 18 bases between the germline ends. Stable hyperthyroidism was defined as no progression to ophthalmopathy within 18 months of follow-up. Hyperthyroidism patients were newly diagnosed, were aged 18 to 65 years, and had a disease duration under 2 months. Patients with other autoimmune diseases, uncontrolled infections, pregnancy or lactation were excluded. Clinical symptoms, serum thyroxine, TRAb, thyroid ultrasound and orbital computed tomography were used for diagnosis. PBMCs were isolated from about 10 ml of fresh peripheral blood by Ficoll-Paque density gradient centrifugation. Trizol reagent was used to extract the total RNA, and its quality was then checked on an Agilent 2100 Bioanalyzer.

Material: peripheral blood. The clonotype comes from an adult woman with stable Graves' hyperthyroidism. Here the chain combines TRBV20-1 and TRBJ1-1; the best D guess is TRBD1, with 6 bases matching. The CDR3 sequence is CSARNHHAGATEAFF. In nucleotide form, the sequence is TGCAGTGCTAGAAATCATCACGCGGGGGCAACTGAAGCTTTCTTT.